This T cell receptor beta chain was retrieved from a study of blood T cells in healthy people across ages. Total RNA was extracted at no less than 6 micrograms per sample. A few counts support this clonotype. No antigen is known for it. Germline loops: CDR1 SQVTM, CDR2 ANQGSEA. The length of the CDR3 is 13 residues. Deletions cut 3 bases from V and 6 bases from J, with 11 bases between. Together with a sample-barcoded 5' primer, a J-beta primer mix was included in a second PCR lasting roughly 6 to 12 cycles. Via MiXCR, TCRdb re-called the 5' RACE reads, giving one row per CDR3 protein. The sample shows some 1,500,000 distinct CDR3 sequences, about 45% of them seen only once. General study points: Any conclusive comparison of naive versus antigen-experienced cells was prevented by using unsorted PBMCs. Diversity figures based on one million T cells were deemed too low. A greater number of naive CD4+ cells and higher diversity distinguished long-lived donors from aged donors.

The V and J genes are TRBV29-1 and TRBJ2-2; maybe TRBD2 (5 bases). Sequencing used blood. The TCR comes from a woman aged 18-35 years in good health. This CDR3 is CSVDFRESGELFF. CDR3 sequence (DNA): TGCAGCGTTGACTTCCGGGAATCCGGGGAGCTGTTTTTT.